This TCR beta chain was retrieved from a study of blood T cell repertoires in COVID-19. The repertoire was sequenced with immunoSEQ multiplex PCR; TCRdb's copy has only in-frame clones and lacks some. The table includes just over 250,000 clones, around 84% detected once. Per the germline V gene, CDR1 is SQVTM and CDR2 is ANQGSEA. V was pared by 6 bases and J by 7 bases, with 4 bases of the junction left unmatched. The CDR3 is 11 residues long. The chain uses TRBV29-1 and TRBJ1-2, with 8 bases lining up with TRBD1. This TCR was recovered from a man aged 25 to 40 with acute COVID-19. Input material: PBMCs or T cells enriched from blood (not recorded which). The CDR3 nucleotides read TGCAGCGTAGCGACAGGGGCTGGCTACACCTTC. Translation gives CSVATGAGYTF.